This TCR beta chain stems from a study of preoperative IRX-2 immunotherapy in early breast cancer. Documented treatment: preoperative locoregional IRX-2 cytokine immunotherapy. This phase Ib study tested locoregional IRX-2 cytokine immunotherapy given before surgery. Using immunoSEQ multiplex PCR, the repertoire was profiled, and TCRdb retains in-frame clones only, with some absent. This sample carries under 2,000 clones, 75% of them seen once, and the ten largest clones take about a tenth. CDR1 and CDR2 from the germline V gene are MNHGY and SAAAGT. V was trimmed by 6 bases and J by 2 bases, leaving 8 bases between them. The CDR3 contains 14 residues.

The chain combines TRBV6-8 with TRBJ1-6, with D possibly being TRBD1 (5 bases). The receptor was derived from a human donor with breast cancer. The material was tumor tissue, obtained after IRX-2 immunotherapy. The CDR3 DNA follows: TGTGCCAGCAGCTCGGGGCCCTATAATTCACCCCTCCACTTT. This translates into CASSSGPYNSPLHF.